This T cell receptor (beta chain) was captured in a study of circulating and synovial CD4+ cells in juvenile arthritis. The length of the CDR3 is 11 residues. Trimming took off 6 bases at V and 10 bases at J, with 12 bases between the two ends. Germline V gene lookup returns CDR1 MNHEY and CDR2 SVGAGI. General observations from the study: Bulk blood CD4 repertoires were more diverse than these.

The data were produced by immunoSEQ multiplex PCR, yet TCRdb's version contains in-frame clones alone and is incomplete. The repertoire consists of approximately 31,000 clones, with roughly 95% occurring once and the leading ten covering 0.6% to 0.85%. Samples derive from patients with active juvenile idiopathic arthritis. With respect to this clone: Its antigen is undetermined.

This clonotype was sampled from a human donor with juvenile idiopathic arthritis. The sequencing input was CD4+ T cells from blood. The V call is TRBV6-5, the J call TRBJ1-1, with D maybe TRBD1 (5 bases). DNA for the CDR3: TGTGCCAGCAGCTCAGGGATCAGAGCTTTCTTT. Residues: CASSSGIRAFF.